This is a list of T cell receptor beta chains from one sample in a study of Graves' ophthalmopathy and Graves' hyperthyroidism. TCRdb recomputed calls from the multiplex PCR reads with MiXCR, one row per CDR3 protein. Among 500,000 to 800,000 distinct CDR3 sequences listed, about 38% were seen once. Sequenced sample: peripheral blood. These receptors were taken from an adult man with Graves' ophthalmopathy. Each CDR3 is given with its conserved first and last residue. D genes are given only for firm matches. A row's size may be missing; if present it is once, few, many or a size class.

clone_size | j_call | v_call | d_call | cdr3_nt | cdr3_aa
many | TRBJ1-5 | TRBV10-3 | - | TGTGCCATCAGTGCCCAGGCCATGACAGATAGCAATCAGCCCCAGCATTTT | CAISAQAMTDSNQPQHF
- | TRBJ2-7 | TRBV10-3 | TRBD1 | TGTGCCAGCAGGGTACAGGGGTCTCTACCCTACGAGCAGTACTTC | CASRVQGSLPYEQYF
- | TRBJ1-5 | TRBV20-1 | - | TGCAGTGCTTCCGCGGCGGGTGGTAATCAGCCCCAGCATTTT | CSASAAGGNQPQHF
- | TRBJ1-6 | TRBV7-8 | TRBD1 | TGTGCCAGCAGCCGGGAAGACAGGGTCAGGAATTCACCCCTCCACTTT | CASSREDRVRNSPLHF
- | TRBJ2-7 | TRBV20-1 | - | TGCAGTGCGACCGGGAGTCACGAGCAGTACTTC | CSATGSHEQYF
many | TRBJ1-1 | TRBV20-1 | - | TGCAGTGCCAAGGGCAGAATGAACACTGAAGCTTTCTTT | CSAKGRMNTEAFF
many | TRBJ1-5 | TRBV10-3 | - | TGTGCCAGCAGTTACCGGGGGCAGGGCAATCAGCCCCAGCATTTT | CASSYRGQGNQPQHF
- | TRBJ1-6 | TRBV10-3 | TRBD1 | TGTGCCATCAGTGTACAGGGACAGGGAAATTCACCCCTCCACTTT | CAISVQGQGNSPLHF
- | TRBJ2-2 | TRBV9 | TRBD1 | TGTGCCAGCAGCCCCACAGGGGGAGGCGGGGAGCTGTTTTTT | CASSPTGGGGELFF
- | TRBJ1-1 | TRBV20-1 | TRBD1 | TGCAGTGCTAGAAGTCTGAGGGGGCCGTGGAACACTGAAGCTTTCTTT | CSARSLRGPWNTEAFF